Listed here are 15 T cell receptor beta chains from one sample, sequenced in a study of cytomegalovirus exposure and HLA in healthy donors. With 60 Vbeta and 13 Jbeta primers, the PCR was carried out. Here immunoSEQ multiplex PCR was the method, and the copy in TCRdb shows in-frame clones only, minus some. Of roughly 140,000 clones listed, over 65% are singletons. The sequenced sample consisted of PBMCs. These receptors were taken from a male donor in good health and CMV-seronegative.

The CDR3 sequence is CASSYPRTGGGDTQYF. The CDR3 DNA is TGTGCCAGCAGTTATCCTAGGACGGGGGGAGGAGATACGCAGTATTTT. This chain joins TRBV5-5 and TRBJ2-3; 7 bases are a match to TRBD2. Germline CDR1 is SGHKS and CDR2 is YYEKEE (reference sequence). The CDR3 is 16 amino acids. V lost 5 bases and J lost 5; bases outside the gene matches: 14.

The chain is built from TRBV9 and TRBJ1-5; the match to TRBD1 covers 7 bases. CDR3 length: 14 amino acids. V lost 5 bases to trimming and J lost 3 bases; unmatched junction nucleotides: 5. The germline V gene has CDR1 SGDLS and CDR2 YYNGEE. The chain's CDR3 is CASSRDRVNQPQHF. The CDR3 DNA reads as TGTGCCAGCAGTCGCGACAGGGTCAATCAGCCCCAGCATTTT.

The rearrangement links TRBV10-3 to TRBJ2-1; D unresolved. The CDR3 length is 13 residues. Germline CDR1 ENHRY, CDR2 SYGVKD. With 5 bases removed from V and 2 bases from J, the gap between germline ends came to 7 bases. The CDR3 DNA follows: TGTGCCATCAGTATAGTAGCCTACAATGAGCAGTTCTTC. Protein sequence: CAISIVAYNEQFF.

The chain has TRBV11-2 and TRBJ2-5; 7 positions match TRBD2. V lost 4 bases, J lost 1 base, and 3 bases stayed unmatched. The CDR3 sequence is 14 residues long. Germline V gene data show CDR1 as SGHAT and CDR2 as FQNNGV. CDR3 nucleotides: TGTGCCAGCAGCTCCGGCGGGAGCCAAGAGACCCAGTACTTC. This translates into CASSSGGSQETQYF.

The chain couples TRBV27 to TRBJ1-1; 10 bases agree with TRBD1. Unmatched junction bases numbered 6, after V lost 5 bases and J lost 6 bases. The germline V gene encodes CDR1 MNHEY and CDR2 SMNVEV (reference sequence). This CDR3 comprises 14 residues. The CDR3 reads CASSRGQGISEAFF. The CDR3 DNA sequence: TGTGCCAGCAGTAGGGGACAGGGGATCTCTGAAGCTTTCTTT.

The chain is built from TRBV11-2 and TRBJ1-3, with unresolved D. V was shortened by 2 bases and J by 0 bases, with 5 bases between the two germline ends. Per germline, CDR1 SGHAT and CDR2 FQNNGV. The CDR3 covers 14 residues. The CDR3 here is CASSLLRSGNTIYF. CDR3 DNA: TGTGCCAGCAGCTTACTTCGCTCTGGAAACACCATATATTTT.

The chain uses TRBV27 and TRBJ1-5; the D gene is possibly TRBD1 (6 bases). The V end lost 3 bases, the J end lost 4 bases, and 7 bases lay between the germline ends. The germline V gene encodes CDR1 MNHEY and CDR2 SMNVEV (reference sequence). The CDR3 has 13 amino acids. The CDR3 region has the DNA TGTGCCAGCAGTTTGCAGGGGAATCAGCCCCAGCATTTT. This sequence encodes CASSLQGNQPQHF.

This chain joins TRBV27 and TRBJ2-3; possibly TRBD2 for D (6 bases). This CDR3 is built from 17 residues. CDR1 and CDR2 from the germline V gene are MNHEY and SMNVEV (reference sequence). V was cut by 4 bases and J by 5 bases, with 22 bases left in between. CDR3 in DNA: TGTGCCAGCAGTTCCCCCCCCCTCCCCCGGGGAGGAGATACGCAGTATTTT. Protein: CASSSPPLPRGGDTQYF.

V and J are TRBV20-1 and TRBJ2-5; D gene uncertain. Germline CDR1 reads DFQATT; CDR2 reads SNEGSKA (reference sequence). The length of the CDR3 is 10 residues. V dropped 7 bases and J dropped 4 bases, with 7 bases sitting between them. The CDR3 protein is CSVWAETQYF. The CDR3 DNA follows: TGCAGTGTCTGGGCAGAGACCCAGTACTTC.

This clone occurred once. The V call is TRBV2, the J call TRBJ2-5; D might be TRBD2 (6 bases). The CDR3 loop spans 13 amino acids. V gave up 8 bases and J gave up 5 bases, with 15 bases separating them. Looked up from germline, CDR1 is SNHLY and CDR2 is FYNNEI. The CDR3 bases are TGTGCCAGCCCGGAGGGTCGAGGGGAGACCCAGTACTTC. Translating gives CASPEGRGETQYF.

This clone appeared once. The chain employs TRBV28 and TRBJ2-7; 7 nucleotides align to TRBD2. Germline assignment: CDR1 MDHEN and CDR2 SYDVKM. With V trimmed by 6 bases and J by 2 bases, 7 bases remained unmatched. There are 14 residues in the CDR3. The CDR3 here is CASRNSGLTYEQYF. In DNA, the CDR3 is TGTGCCAGCAGAAATAGCGGGCTTACCTACGAGCAGTACTTC.

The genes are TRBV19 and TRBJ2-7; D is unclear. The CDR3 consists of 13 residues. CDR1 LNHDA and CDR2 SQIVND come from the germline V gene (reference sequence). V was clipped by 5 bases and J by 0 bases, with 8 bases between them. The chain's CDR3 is CASSAAPSYEQYF. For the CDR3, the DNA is TGTGCCAGTAGTGCGGCTCCCTCCTACGAGCAGTACTTC.

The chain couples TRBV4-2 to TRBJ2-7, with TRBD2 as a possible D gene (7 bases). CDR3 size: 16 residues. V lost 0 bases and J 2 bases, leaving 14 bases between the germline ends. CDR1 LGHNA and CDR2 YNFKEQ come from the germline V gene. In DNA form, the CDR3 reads TGTGCCAGCAGCCAAGAGCGAAACGGGGGGCCCTACGAGCAGTACTTC. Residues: CASSQERNGGPYEQYF.

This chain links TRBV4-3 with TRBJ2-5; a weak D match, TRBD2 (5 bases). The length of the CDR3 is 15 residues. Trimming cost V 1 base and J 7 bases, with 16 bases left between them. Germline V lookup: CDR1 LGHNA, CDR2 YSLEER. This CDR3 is CASSQGTRPEGTQYF. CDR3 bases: TGCGCCAGCAGCCAAGGGACCCGACCAGAGGGGACCCAGTACTTC.

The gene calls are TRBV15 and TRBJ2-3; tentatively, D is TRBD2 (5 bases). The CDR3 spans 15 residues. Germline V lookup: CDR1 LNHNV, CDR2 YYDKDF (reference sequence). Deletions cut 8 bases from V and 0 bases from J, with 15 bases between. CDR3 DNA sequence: TGTGCCACCGGGATTAGGGAGAAAAGCACAGATACGCAGTATTTT. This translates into CATGIREKSTDTQYF.